This paragraph reports one TCR beta chain. The data were obtained in a study of identical twins. The CDR3 runs to 15 residues. CDR1 and CDR2 (germline): MNHNS, SASEGT. Trimming cost V 8 bases and J 4 bases; bases outside gene matches: 5. TCRdb reprocessed the 5' RACE reads with MiXCR, giving one entry per CDR3 protein. The sample records about 690,000 distinct CDR3 sequences, approximately 21% being singletons. The same data also went into a second study, on T cells expressing NK-cell markers.

The chain joins TRBV6-1 to TRBJ2-5, with 15 bases lining up with TRBD2. This receptor was obtained from a young woman in good health. Sequencing input: PBMCs. Here the CDR3 reads CASGGLAGGPETQYF. As DNA, the CDR3 is TGTGCCAGCGGGGGACTAGCGGGGGGCCCAGAGACCCAGTACTTC.